The 23 T cell receptor beta chains below come from one sample, sequenced in a study of memory CD4+ T cells and cytomegalovirus serostatus. The sort gate was single viable CD3+CD4+CD8-CD45RO+ cells for memory CD4+ T cells. TCRdb keeps only in-frame clones here, not all; method: immunoSEQ multiplex PCR. Here the sample spans some 40,000 clones, around 80% being singletons. Material: memory CD4+ T cells from blood. These receptors all stem from an adult in good health and CMV-seropositive.

The rearrangement links TRBV11-2 to TRBJ2-5; the D gene is possibly TRBD2 (5 bases). This CDR3 region has 15 residues. In germline, CDR1 is SGHAT, CDR2 FQNNGV. The ends were cut back, 2 bases at V and 7 bases at J, with 17 bases in the middle. This chain's CDR3 is CASSLRLQSGGTQYF. CDR3 DNA sequence: TGTGCCAGCAGCTTACGGCTCCAAAGTGGAGGGACCCAGTACTTC.

CDR3 protein: CASSVVQGAGTQYF. The DNA for the CDR3 is TGTGCCAGCAGCGTAGTGCAGGGAGCAGGGACCCAGTACTTC. The chain has TRBV9 and TRBJ2-5; D possibly uses TRBD1 or TRBD2 (5 bases each). This CDR3 has 14 residues. The germline V gene has CDR1 SGDLS and CDR2 YYNGEE. Trimming shortened V by 0 bases and J by 7 bases, and 13 bases separated the two germline ends.

This clone was recorded only once. CDR3 region: CASSTGQGYTEAFF. CDR3 DNA sequence: TGCGCCAGCAGCACAGGACAGGGGTACACTGAAGCTTTCTTT. This chain joins TRBV5-1 and TRBJ1-1; 9 positions agree with TRBD1. The V and J ends lost 4 bases and 3 bases, in that order; junction bases with no gene match: 4. This CDR3 has 14 residues. Germline CDR1 SGHRS, CDR2 YFSETQ.

This chain connects TRBV7-9 to TRBJ2-3; no clear D gene. CDR3 length: 11 amino acids. CDR1 SEHNR and CDR2 FQNEAQ come from the germline V gene (reference sequence). Trimming took off 4 bases at V and 7 bases at J, with 6 bases between the two ends. The CDR3 nucleotides read TGTGCCAGCAGCTCGACTTATACGCAGTATTTT. Translating gives CASSSTYTQYF.

V gene TRBV18 combines with J gene TRBJ2-1; 10 positions match TRBD2. The CDR3 extends over 16 amino acids. V lost 1 base to trimming and J lost 3 bases; unmatched junction nucleotides: 3. From germline, CDR1 is KGHSH and CDR2 LQKENI. The CDR3 loop is CASSPRLAGVYNEQFF. The CDR3 DNA follows: TGTGCCAGCTCACCACGCCTAGCGGGGGTCTACAATGAGCAGTTCTTC.

This clone has only one observation. V usage is TRBV5-1 and J usage is TRBJ1-1; a possible D gene is TRBD1 (6 bases). The CDR3 covers 16 residues. With 4 bases removed from V and 2 bases from J, the gap between germline ends came to 18 bases. In germline, CDR1 is SGHRS, CDR2 YFSETQ. The CDR3 is CASSPYQGSLNTEAFF. CDR3 DNA sequence: TGCGCCAGCAGCCCATACCAGGGGTCCCTAAACACTGAAGCTTTCTTT.

This sequence joins TRBV5-5 and TRBJ2-5; D uncertain. The germline CDR1 and CDR2 sequences are SGHKS and YYEKEE (reference sequence). CDR3 length: 12 amino acids. V was shortened by 0 bases and J by 4 bases, with 4 bases between the two germline ends. The CDR3 nucleotides read TGTGCCAGCAGCTTGGTATTAGAGACCCAGTACTTC. Residues: CASSLVLETQYF. Full variable domain (remainder filled in from reference TRBV5-5 and TRBJ2-5): DAGVTQSPTHLIKTRGQQVTLRCSPISGHKSVSWYQQVLGQGPQFIFQYYEKEERGRGNFPDRFSARQFPNYSSELNVNALLLGDSALYLCASSLVLETQYFGPGTRLLVL.

V and J are TRBV27 and TRBJ2-7; D remains unclear. CDR3 length: 14 residues. V dropped 5 bases and J dropped 7 bases, with 18 bases sitting between them. Germline V CDR1 and CDR2: MNHEY, SMNVEV (reference sequence). CDR3: CASSHPGSPREQYF. The CDR3 DNA sequence: TGTGCCAGCAGTCATCCCGGGTCCCCGCGAGAGCAGTACTTC.

J is TRBJ1-3 and V is TRBV7-3; D remains ambiguous. Trimming took off 0 bases at V and 0 bases at J, with 9 bases between the two ends. The CDR3 runs to 16 residues. Germline CDR1 is SGHTA and CDR2 is FQGTGA. The CDR3 coding sequence is TGTGCCAGCAGCTTAACAGGACCCTTCTCTGGAAACACCATATATTTT. It specifies CASSLTGPFSGNTIYF.

Points on this clone: The same CDR3 also results from other DNA sequences found in this sample. V is TRBV4-1 and J is TRBJ1-2, with a tentative D call TRBD1 (5 bases). This CDR3 has 13 amino acids. The germline V gene has CDR1 MGHRA and CDR2 YSYEKL. Trimming stripped 2 bases from V and 4 bases from J, with 8 bases between. As DNA, the CDR3 is TGCGCCAGCAGCCAACTGGGACTCTATGGCTACACCTTC. Protein product: CASSQLGLYGYTF.

The chain uses TRBV4-3 and TRBJ1-6; 7 bases map to TRBD1. The CDR3 sequence is 17 residues long. The junction had 3 bases not matched to a gene; V was cut back by 0 bases and J by 1 base. From germline, CDR1 is LGHNA and CDR2 YSLEER. This CDR3 is CASSQDLQGSYNSPLHF. The CDR3 DNA is TGCGCCAGCAGCCAAGACCTACAGGGGTCCTATAATTCACCCCTCCACTTT.

The chain links TRBV5-4 to TRBJ2-4, with TRBD2 matching 11 bases. J gave up 0 bases and V 4 bases, and 15 bases lay outside the gene matches. In germline, CDR1 is SGHNT, CDR2 YYREEE (reference sequence). CDR3 size: 20 residues. The CDR3 region is CASSPTSTSGNVLAKNIQYF. CDR3 DNA: TGTGCCAGCAGCCCCACTTCGACTAGCGGGAATGTTTTAGCCAAAAACATTCAGTACTTC.

This chain joins TRBV9 and TRBJ2-1; tentatively, D is TRBD2 (6 bases). This CDR3 has 16 residues. Trimming pared 0 bases from V and 3 bases from J, leaving 13 bases between. Looked up from germline, CDR1 is SGDLS and CDR2 is YYNGEE. In DNA, the CDR3 is TGTGCCAGCAGCGTAGTTGCGGGGTCCATCTACAATGAGCAGTTCTTC. It specifies CASSVVAGSIYNEQFF.

The chain combines TRBV11-2 with TRBJ2-3, with 9 bases lining up with TRBD2. Trimming at V came to 4 bases and at J to 4 bases, leaving 6 bases not matched to a gene. CDR1 is SGHAT and CDR2 is FQNNGV in the germline V gene. The CDR3 extends over 15 amino acids. In DNA form, the CDR3 reads TGTGCCAGCAGCTATAGCGGGAGAGCGGCAGATACGCAGTATTTT. It translates to CASSYSGRAADTQYF. Drawing the rest from reference TRBV11-2 and TRBJ2-3, the complete variable domain is EAGVAQSPRYKIIEKRQSVAFWCNPISGHATLYWYQQILGQGPKLLIQFQNNGVVDDSQLPKDRFSAERLKGVDSTLKIQPAKLEDSAVYLCASSYSGRAADTQYFGPGTRLTVL.

This clone was observed a handful of times. The gene calls are TRBV4-3 and TRBJ1-2; 10 bases align to TRBD1. Germline V gives CDR1 LGHNA, CDR2 YSLEER. There are 15 residues in the CDR3. V shed 1 base, J shed 4 bases, and the junction held 3 bases outside the gene matches. The CDR3 DNA is TGCGCCAGCAGCCAAGGGGGACAGGGGACCTATGGCTACACCTTC. It codes for CASSQGGQGTYGYTF.

DNA for the CDR3: TGCGCCAGCAGCCCCCTGGCTAGCGGTCACAATGAGCAGTTCTTC. Its translation is CASSPLASGHNEQFF. The J gene is TRBJ2-1, the V gene TRBV5-1; 7 positions match TRBD2. Germline V gene data show CDR1 as SGHRS and CDR2 as YFSETQ. CDR3 length equals 15 residues. The J segment lost 5 bases and the V segment lost 4 bases, leaving 9 bases of the junction unmatched.

Here the CDR3 reads CASSQGQGREQYF. The CDR3 DNA sequence: TGTGCCAGCAGCCAAGGGCAGGGACGGGAGCAGTACTTC. This rearrangement joins TRBV4-2 to TRBJ2-7; D is perhaps TRBD1 or TRBD2 (5 bases each). The CDR3 is made up of 13 amino acids. Germline V gives CDR1 LGHNA, CDR2 YNFKEQ. The V gene lost 1 base and the J gene lost 7 bases, with 11 bases spanning the gap.

The rearrangement links TRBV5-4 to TRBJ2-2; TRBD2 matches at 7 bases. Germline lookup yields CDR1 SGHNT and CDR2 YYREEE (reference sequence). This CDR3 is built from 16 residues. V lost 4 bases and J lost 5; bases outside the gene matches: 11. CDR3 loop: CASSPGEAGSTGELFF. CDR3 nucleotide sequence: TGTGCCAGCAGCCCTGGAGAAGCGGGGAGTACCGGGGAGCTGTTTTTT.

V and J are TRBV7-2 and TRBJ2-1; D possibly matches TRBD1 or TRBD2 (5 bases each). The CDR3 is made up of 15 amino acids. Germline CDR1 reads SGHTA; CDR2 reads FQGNSA. V was clipped by 1 base and J by 10 bases, with 17 bases between them. CDR3 sequence: CASSLGTIRDLEQFF. CDR3 in DNA: TGTGCCAGCAGCTTAGGAACCATTCGGGACCTAGAGCAGTTCTTC.

This sequence joins TRBV6-1 and TRBJ1-6; unclear D gene. Germline V gene data show CDR1 as MNHNS and CDR2 as SASEGT. The CDR3 spans 16 residues. The V and J ends lost 1 base and 4 bases respectively, with 11 bases between them. The CDR3 DNA follows: TGTGCCAGCAGTGAAGGGTCAGTAAGGTATAATTCACCCCTCCACTTT. Translation gives CASSEGSVRYNSPLHF.

V gene TRBV7-8 combines with J gene TRBJ2-4, with D possibly TRBD2 on 6 matching bases. The CDR3 runs 14 residues. Germline V gene sequence: CDR1 SGHVS, CDR2 FQNEAQ. V was shortened by 5 bases and J by 6 bases, with 14 bases between the two germline ends. DNA of the CDR3: TGTGCCAGCAGCAAGGCGGGGAAGCTAAACATTCAGTACTTC. It is translated as CASSKAGKLNIQYF.

The chain employs TRBV7-2 and TRBJ2-1; D uncertain. CDR1 SGHTA and CDR2 FQGNSA come from the germline V gene. V lost 6 bases, J lost 0 bases, and 12 bases lay in between. This CDR3 region has 15 residues. The chain's CDR3 is CASSSDVSSYNEQFF. The CDR3 bases are TGTGCCAGCAGTTCGGACGTGAGCTCCTACAATGAGCAGTTCTTC.

The chain carries TRBV28 and TRBJ2-5, with D tentatively TRBD2 (6 bases). The CDR3 has 14 amino acids. The germline V gene has CDR1 MDHEN and CDR2 SYDVKM. The V and J ends lost 2 bases and 1 base respectively, with 8 bases between them. The DNA of the CDR3 is TGTGCCAGCAGTTTAGCGGGAACCCAAGAGACCCAGTACTTC. Its translation is CASSLAGTQETQYF.